These 22 T cell receptor beta chains share one sample of origin, sequenced in a study of T cells in Graves' hyperthyroidism and ophthalmopathy. The TCR beta CDR3 regions underwent amplification using RNA transcripts as the source. With the HTBI primer set, the TCR CDR3 went through a first round of RT-PCR. A single record per CDR3 protein comes from TCRdb applying MiXCR to the multiplex PCR reads. This sample has about 130,000 distinct CDR3 sequences; approximately 20% occur once, and the top ten carry more than 65%. Specimen: blood. Receptor source: a woman between 50 and 59 years old with Graves' hyperthyroidism that later progressed to Graves' ophthalmopathy.

This chain uses TRBV24-1 with TRBJ2-1, with a weak D call TRBD2 (6 bases). Germline CDR1 is KGHDR and CDR2 is SFDVKD. V gave up 9 bases and J gave up 5 bases, with 10 bases separating them. The length of the CDR3 is 12 residues. This CDR3 is CATGRFDNEQFF. In DNA form, the CDR3 reads TGTGCCACCGGGAGGTTCGACAATGAGCAGTTCTTC.

The chain couples TRBV4-2 to TRBJ2-3; TRBD2 matches at 13 bases. CDR1 is LGHNA and CDR2 is YNFKEQ in the germline V gene. The V gene end was trimmed by 3 bases and the J gene end by 4 bases; junction bases not matched to a gene: 7. This CDR3 is built from 17 residues. CDR3 nucleotide sequence: TGTGCCAGCAGCCAGGAGACTAGCGGGAGGTTGGCAGATACGCAGTATTTT. It encodes CASSQETSGRLADTQYF.

This clonotype was picked up a small number of times. The DNA for the CDR3 is TGTGCCAGCAGTTACCGCCGGGACAGTGCGGAAAAACTGTTTTTT. Its translation is CASSYRRDSAEKLFF. V is TRBV6-5 and J is TRBJ1-4, with 7 bases that match TRBD1. CDR1 is MNHEY, CDR2 SVGAGI, per germline. V was clipped by 2 bases and J by 8 bases; unmatched bases: 8. CDR3 size: 15 residues.

The J gene is TRBJ2-1, the V gene TRBV19, with TRBD2 as a possible D gene (6 bases). The V end lost 10 bases, the J end lost 0 bases, and 16 bases lay between the germline ends. CDR1 is LNHDA, CDR2 SQIVND, per germline (reference sequence). The CDR3 length is 15 residues. CDR3 sequence reads: CATRQGTYSYNEQFF. Written as DNA, the CDR3 is TGTGCCACTAGACAAGGGACTTACTCCTACAATGAGCAGTTCTTC.

The rearrangement joins TRBV28 to TRBJ1-5, with D unclear. CDR3 length equals 13 residues. Trimming cost V 3 bases and J 2 bases, with 5 bases left between them. Germline V gene lookup returns CDR1 MDHEN and CDR2 SYDVKM. The CDR3 DNA reads as TGTGCCAGCAGTTTTCAGGGCAATCAGCCCCAGCATTTT. It encodes CASSFQGNQPQHF.

The genes are TRBV5-1 and TRBJ2-2; TRBD2 aligns across 11 bases. This CDR3 has 15 amino acids. Unmatched junction bases numbered 3, after V lost 4 bases and J lost 4 bases. Per germline, CDR1 SGHRS and CDR2 YFSETQ. Here the CDR3 DNA reads TGCGCCAGCAGCCAGGGACTAGCGGCCACCGGGGAGCTGTTTTTT. Residues: CASSQGLAATGELFF. Full variable domain (outside the CDR3, taken from reference TRBV5-1 and TRBJ2-2): KAGVTQTPRYLIKTRGQQVTLSCSPISGHRSVSWYQQTPGQGLQFLFEYFSETQRNKGNFPGRFSGRQFSNSRSEMNVSTLELGDSALYLCASSQGLAATGELFFGEGSRLTVL.

The sample holds a few counts of this clonotype. The rearrangement uses TRBV5-1 and TRBJ2-1; D gene uncertain. The CDR3 is 12 residues long. Trimming pared 4 bases from V and 6 bases from J, leaving 8 bases between. Germline V gives CDR1 SGHRS, CDR2 YFSETQ. The CDR3 is CASSPKPNEQFF. In DNA form, the CDR3 reads TGCGCCAGCAGCCCGAAGCCCAATGAGCAGTTCTTC. Full variable domain (rest looked up from reference TRBV5-1 and TRBJ2-1): KAGVTQTPRYLIKTRGQQVTLSCSPISGHRSVSWYQQTPGQGLQFLFEYFSETQRNKGNFPGRFSGRQFSNSRSEMNVSTLELGDSALYLCASSPKPNEQFFGPGTRLTVL.

This clonotype has at least ten counts. V gene TRBV20-1 combines with J gene TRBJ2-1; 9 bases fit TRBD2. The CDR3 loop spans 16 amino acids. V shed 2 bases and J 9 bases; nucleotides not matched to a gene: 14. Germline V CDR1 and CDR2: DFQATT, SNEGSKA (reference sequence). CDR3 protein: CSARTLPSGKRSEQFF. The CDR3 DNA sequence: TGCAGTGCTAGAACGTTGCCTAGCGGGAAGAGGTCTGAGCAGTTCTTC.

The genes are TRBV5-6 and TRBJ1-4, with D possibly TRBD1 on 5 matching bases. Looked up from germline, CDR1 is SGHDT and CDR2 is YYEEEE. CDR3 length: 19 amino acids. V shed 2 bases and J shed 5 bases, with 25 bases lying between them. CDR3 nucleotides: TGTGCCAGCAGCTTTCGTTTGGCCGGGGAGGGACGAAGAAATGAAAAACTGTTTTTT. This translates into CASSFRLAGEGRRNEKLFF.

This clonotype was seen many times. The V gene is TRBV6-5, the J gene TRBJ2-1; maybe TRBD1 (6 bases). CDR3 length: 15 amino acids. Germline V gene lookup returns CDR1 MNHEY and CDR2 SVGAGI. The V gene lost 0 bases and the J gene lost 5 bases, with 11 bases spanning the gap. DNA for the CDR3: TGTGCCAGCAGTTACTCGGGGGCGAGGAACAATGAGCAGTTCTTC. Translating gives CASSYSGARNNEQFF.

This clonotype has only a few counts. The gene calls are TRBV5-1 and TRBJ2-5; D possibly corresponds to TRBD1 (5 bases). Trimming took 2 bases from V and 1 from J, leaving 18 bases between them. Germline-derived CDR1 and CDR2 are SGHRS and YFSETQ. The CDR3 covers 17 residues. Here the CDR3 reads CASSFRQSYPPQETQYF. For the CDR3, the DNA is TGCGCCAGCAGCTTTCGACAGTCGTATCCGCCCCAAGAGACCCAGTACTTC.

V is TRBV15 and J is TRBJ2-5; maybe TRBD2 (10 bases). This CDR3 region has 19 residues. V was shortened by 2 bases and J by 5 bases, with 27 bases between the two germline ends. In germline, CDR1 is LNHNV, CDR2 YYDKDF (reference sequence). CDR3 sequence reads: CATSRHRAGGTGRGETQYF. CDR3 nucleotides: TGTGCCACCAGCAGACATAGAGCGGGGGGGACAGGGAGAGGGGAGACCCAGTACTTC. The full variable domain, in which reference TRBV15 and TRBJ2-5 provide the parts outside the CDR3, is DAMVIQNPRYQVTQFGKPVTLSCSQTLNHNVMYWYQQKSSQAPKLLFHYYDKDFNNEADTPDNFQSRRPNTSFCFLDIRSPGLGDTAMYLCATSRHRAGGTGRGETQYFGPGTRLLVL.

Here the CDR3 DNA reads TGTGCCAGCAGAATCGACAGACCTTACAATGAGCAGTTCTTC. As protein: CASRIDRPYNEQFF. The chain uses TRBV6-2 or TRBV6-3 and TRBJ2-1, with a tentative D call TRBD1 (5 bases). V was trimmed by 6 bases and J by 4 bases, leaving 13 bases between them. There are 14 residues in the CDR3. Germline assignment: CDR1 MNHEY and CDR2 SVGEGT.

At least ten counts were recorded for this clonotype. J is TRBJ2-7 and V is TRBV28; 7 nucleotides agree with TRBD2. CDR3 length equals 12 residues. Per the germline V gene, CDR1 is MDHEN and CDR2 is SYDVKM. V gave up 5 bases and J gave up 8 bases; unmatched junction bases: 6. The CDR3 DNA sequence: TGTGCCAGCAGTCCCGACGGGAGGAAGCAGTACTTC. Translation: CASSPDGRKQYF. The complete variable domain, with remaining parts taken from reference TRBV28 and TRBJ2-7, reads DVKVTQSSRYLVKRTGEKVFLECVQDMDHENMFWYRQDPGLGLRLIYFSYDVKMKEKGDIPEGYSVSREKKERFSLILESASTNQTSMYLCASSPDGRKQYFGPGTRLTVT.

This clonotype was counted at least ten times. This chain joins TRBV20-1 and TRBJ2-7; the match to TRBD2 covers 12 bases. This CDR3 has 16 residues. The germline CDR1 and CDR2 sequences are DFQATT and SNEGSKA (reference sequence). V gave up 3 bases and J gave up 3 bases; unmatched junction bases: 9. Here the CDR3 reads CSASTRLAGGLYEQYF. The CDR3 nucleotides read TGCAGTGCTAGCACACGCCTAGCGGGAGGGCTCTACGAGCAGTACTTC.

The chain uses TRBV29-1 and TRBJ2-1; a possible D gene is TRBD1 (6 bases). The CDR3 extends over 13 amino acids. CDR1 is SQVTM, CDR2 ANQGSEA, per germline. With 7 bases removed from V and 5 bases from J, the gap between germline ends came to 15 bases. CDR3 in DNA: TGCAGCGCTCCCGGGACAACCAACAATGAGCAGTTCTTC. Its protein is CSAPGTTNNEQFF.

The sample holds a few counts of this clonotype. The chain carries TRBV20-1 and TRBJ1-1; TRBD1 matches 9 bases. The junction had 11 bases not matched to a gene; V was cut back by 5 bases and J by 1 base. Germline V CDR1 and CDR2: DFQATT, SNEGSKA (reference sequence). This CDR3 is built from 16 residues. CDR3 residues: CSAGTGLGGSNTEAFF. For the CDR3, the DNA is TGCAGTGCTGGGACAGGGTTAGGAGGGTCGAACACTGAAGCTTTCTTT.

This clonotype was observed many times. CDR3 sequence reads: CAIQAGEGSYNEQFF. CDR3 bases: TGTGCCATACAAGCGGGAGAAGGTTCCTACAATGAGCAGTTCTTC. This chain links TRBV27 with TRBJ2-1, with 8 bases that match TRBD2. Unmatched junction bases numbered 9, after V lost 10 bases and J lost 1 base. CDR1 and CDR2 from the germline V gene are MNHEY and SMNVEV (reference sequence). This CDR3 spans 15 amino acids.

With respect to this clonotype: The conserved phenylalanine or tryptophan is not found at the CDR3 terminus, so this likely reflects a read error. This sequence joins TRBV18 and TRBJ1-1; tentative D call: TRBD1 (5 bases). The V gene's germline CDR1 is KGHSH and CDR2 LQKENI. With 1 base removed from V and 1 base from J, the gap between germline ends came to 10 bases. The CDR3 is 15 residues long. CDR3 bases: TGTGCCAGCTCACCACGGGGGGAGGGGAACACTGAAGCTTTCTCT. Translated, it gives CASSPRGEGNTEAFS.

V gene TRBV3-1 combines with J gene TRBJ2-5; a weak D match, TRBD1 (6 bases). V lost 4 bases, J lost 5 bases, and 11 bases lay in between. The CDR3 has 13 residues. Germline V CDR1 and CDR2: LGHDT, YNNKEL (reference sequence). This chain's CDR3 is CASSRAGEETQYF. CDR3 bases: TGTGCCAGCAGCCGAGCAGGGGAGGAGACCCAGTACTTC.

The chain couples TRBV14 to TRBJ1-2; no clear D gene. Germline lookup yields CDR1 SGHDN and CDR2 FVKESK. Trimming pared 3 bases from V and 4 bases from J, leaving 15 bases between. The length of the CDR3 is 15 residues. CDR3 loop: CASSQERKPIYGYTF. In DNA, the CDR3 is TGTGCCAGCAGCCAGGAGAGGAAACCAATCTATGGCTACACCTTC.

The chain has TRBV11-2 and TRBJ2-5; TRBD1 matches 7 bases. V trimming: 3 bases; J trimming: 3 bases; junction bases outside the gene matches: 4. The CDR3 runs to 14 residues. Per the germline V gene, CDR1 is SGHAT and CDR2 is FQNNGV. This chain's CDR3 is CASSFRGQKETQYF. CDR3 nucleotides: TGTGCCAGCAGCTTTAGGGGACAGAAAGAGACCCAGTACTTC. Looking up the rest from reference TRBV11-2 and TRBJ2-5 gives the full variable domain: EAGVAQSPRYKIIEKRQSVAFWCNPISGHATLYWYQQILGQGPKLLIQFQNNGVVDDSQLPKDRFSAERLKGVDSTLKIQPAKLEDSAVYLCASSFRGQKETQYFGPGTRLLVL.